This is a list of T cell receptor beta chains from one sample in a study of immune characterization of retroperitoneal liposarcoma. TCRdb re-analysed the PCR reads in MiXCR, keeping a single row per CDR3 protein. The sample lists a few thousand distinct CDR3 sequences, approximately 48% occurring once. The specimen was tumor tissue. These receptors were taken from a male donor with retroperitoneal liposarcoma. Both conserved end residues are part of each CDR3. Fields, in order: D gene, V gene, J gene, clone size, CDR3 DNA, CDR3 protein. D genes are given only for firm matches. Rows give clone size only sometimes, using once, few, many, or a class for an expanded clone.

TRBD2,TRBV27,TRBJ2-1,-,TGTGCCAGCAGTTTATCGGGACTAGCGGGTGAGCAGTTCTTC,CASSLSGLAGEQFF
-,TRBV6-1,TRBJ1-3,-,TGTGCCAGCAGACCGGACATATACTCTGGAAACACCATATATTTT,CASRPDIYSGNTIYF
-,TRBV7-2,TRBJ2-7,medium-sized,TGTGCCAGCAGACCCAACAGGGAAGGCGAGCAGTACTTC,CASRPNREGEQYF
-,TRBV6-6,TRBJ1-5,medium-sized,TGTGCCAGCAGTCCCGGGTCCCCGAGGGATCAGCCCCAGCATTTT,CASSPGSPRDQPQHF
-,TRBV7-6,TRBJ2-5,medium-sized,TGTGCCAGCAGCACCTCCTCCACTTATGAGCAGTACTTC,CASSTSSTYEQYF
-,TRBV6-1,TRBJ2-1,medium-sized,TGTGCCAGCAGCTTACAGGGGGGGATTTACGAGCAGTTCTTC,CASSLQGGIYEQFF
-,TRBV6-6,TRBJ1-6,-,TGTGCCAGCAGCCTGGGATCTAATAATTCACCCCTCCACTTT,CASSLGSNNSPLHF
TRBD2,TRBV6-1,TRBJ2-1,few,TGTGCCAGCCGTGGGATGGCGGGAGGGAGATACAATGAGCAGTTCTTC,CASRGMAGGRYNEQFF
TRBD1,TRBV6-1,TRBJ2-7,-,TGTGCCAGCAGTGAAGAAGGGACAGGGGGCTACGAGCAGTACTTC,CASSEEGTGGYEQYF
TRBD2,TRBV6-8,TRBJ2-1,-,TGTGCCAGCAGGAAGGTAGAGGCTAGCGGGAAGAGTGAGCAGTTCTTC,CASRKVEASGKSEQFF
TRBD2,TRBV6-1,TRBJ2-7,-,TGTGCCAGCAGTGAAGCGGTCGGACTAGCTTCCTACGAGCAGTACTTC,CASSEAVGLASYEQYF
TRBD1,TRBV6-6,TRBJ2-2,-,TGTGCCAGTACAGGGGTGTTGAGGAACACCGGGGAGCTGTTTTTT,CASTGVLRNTGELFF
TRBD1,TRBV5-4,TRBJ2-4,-,TGTGCCAGCAGCTTGTACAGGGGTTCCTACAATGAGCAGTACTTC,CASSLYRGSYNEQYF
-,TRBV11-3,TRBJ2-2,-,TGTGCCAGCAGCTTGGGGATAGGAACAGGGAACACCGGGGAGCTGTTTTTT,CASSLGIGTGNTGELFF
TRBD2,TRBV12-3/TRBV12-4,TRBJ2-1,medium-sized,TGTGCCACCCATGGACCCCCGGAGCGGGGGGGTTACAATGAGCAGTTCTTC,CATHGPPERGGYNEQFF
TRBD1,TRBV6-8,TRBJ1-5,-,TGTGCCAGCATTGCTCGAAGGTGGCAGGGGGATCAGCCCCAGCATTTT,CASIARRWQGDQPQHF
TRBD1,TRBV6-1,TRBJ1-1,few,TGTGCCAGCAGTGAATCAGGGGGGAACACTGAAGCTTTCTTT,CASSESGGNTEAFF
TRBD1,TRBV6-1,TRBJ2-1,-,TGTGCCAGCCAATCTGGACAGGGCAAAAACATTCAGTTCTTC,CASQSGQGKNIQFF
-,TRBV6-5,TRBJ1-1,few,TGTGCCAGCAGTTACTCTGGGGAGAACACTGAAGCTTTCTTT,CASSYSGENTEAFF
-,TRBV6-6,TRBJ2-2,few,TGTGCCAGCAGTTACGGCCAGAGGAACACCGGGGAGCTGTTTTTT,CASSYGQRNTGELFF
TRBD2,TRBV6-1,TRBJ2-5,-,TGTGCCAGCAGTGAAGACGCGGGAGGGCCAGAGACCCAGTACTTC,CASSEDAGGPETQYF
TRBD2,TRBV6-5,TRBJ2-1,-,TGTGCCAGCAGTTACTCCTCGGCGGGAGAGGTGCAGTTCTTC,CASSYSSAGEVQFF
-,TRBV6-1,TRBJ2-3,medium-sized,TGTGCCAGCAGTGCATCGAGTTCGCCCAGAGATACGCAGTATTTT,CASSASSSPRDTQYF
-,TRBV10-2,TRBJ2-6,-,TGCGCCAGCACTAAAGGCCCAGGGTTTCCCTCTGGGGCCAACGTCCTGACTTTC,CASTKGPGFPSGANVLTF
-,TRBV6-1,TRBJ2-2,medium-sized,TGTGCCAGCAGTGAATCACAGGCTACCGGGGAGCTGTTTTTT,CASSESQATGELFF
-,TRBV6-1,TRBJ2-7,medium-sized,TGTGCCGCAGGAGACTACGGCTCCTACGAGCAGTACTTC,CAAGDYGSYEQYF
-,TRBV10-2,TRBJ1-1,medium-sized,TGCGCCAGCAGTGTCTCGGCAGAGACAACTTTAGGGGCTTTCTTT,CASSVSAETTLGAFF
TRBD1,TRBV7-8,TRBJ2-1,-,TGTGCCAGCAGCTTAGCGGGCAGGGGGTCGTACAATGAGCAGTTCTTC,CASSLAGRGSYNEQFF
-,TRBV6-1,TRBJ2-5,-,TGTGCCAGCAGTGAAAACCTAGCCCAAGAGACCCAGTACTTC,CASSENLAQETQYF
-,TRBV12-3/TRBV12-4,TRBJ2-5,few,TGTGCCAGCAGCAGGACTCCGTACCAAGAGACCCAGTACTTC,CASSRTPYQETQYF
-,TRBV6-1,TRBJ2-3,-,TGTGCCAGCCGGTACGGGACTAGCACAGATACGCAGTATTTT,CASRYGTSTDTQYF
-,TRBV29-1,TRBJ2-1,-,TGCAGCGTTGGGGTCAATGAGCAGTTCTTC,CSVGVNEQFF
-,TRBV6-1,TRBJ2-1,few,TGTGCCAGCAGCCGGGACAATTACAATGAGCAGTTCTTC,CASSRDNYNEQFF
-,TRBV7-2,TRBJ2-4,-,TGTGCCAGCAGCTCCGTAAGAGACCAAGGGAATGAGCAGTACTTC,CASSSVRDQGNEQYF
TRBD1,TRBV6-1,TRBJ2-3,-,TGTGCCAGCGCGGACAGGGGGCTTGAAGATACGCAGTATTTT,CASADRGLEDTQYF
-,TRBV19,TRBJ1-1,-,TGTGCCAGTAGTATGGGGATATACAACACTGAAGCTTTCTTT,CASSMGIYNTEAFF
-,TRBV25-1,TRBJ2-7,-,TGTGCCAGCAGTGAACGCACTACTAGTTACAATGAGCAGTACTTC,CASSERTTSYNEQYF
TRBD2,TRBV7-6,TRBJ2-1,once,TGTGCCAGCAGCTTAGAAAGCGGGGGGGGCCACAATGAGCAGTTCTTC,CASSLESGGGHNEQFF
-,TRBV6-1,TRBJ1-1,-,TGTGCCAGCAGTGAAGCAGGCCAGTACACTGAAGCTTTCTTT,CASSEAGQYTEAFF
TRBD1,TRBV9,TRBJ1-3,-,TGTGCCAGCAGCGTAGGAGGGGGCCCTGGAAACACCATATATTTT,CASSVGGGPGNTIYF
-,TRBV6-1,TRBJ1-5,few,TGTGCCAGCAGTGAAGCCCGCGGTTTACGGTCCCAGCATTTT,CASSEARGLRSQHF
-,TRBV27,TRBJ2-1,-,TGTGCCAGCAGTTTCCGGGACCCCAAGTACAATGAGCAGTTCTTC,CASSFRDPKYNEQFF
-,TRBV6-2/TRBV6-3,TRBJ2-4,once,TGTGCCAGCAGTGAAGGGCGGCAACTAGCCAAAAACATTCAGTACTTC,CASSEGRQLAKNIQYF
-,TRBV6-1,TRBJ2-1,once,TGTGCCAGCAGCCAACACGGGCGTCCCGAGCAGTTCTTC,CASSQHGRPEQFF
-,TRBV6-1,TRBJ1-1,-,TGTGCCAGCAGTGAACGGGCGGGGAACACTGAAGCTTTCTTT,CASSERAGNTEAFF
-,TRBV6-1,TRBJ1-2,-,TGTGCCAGCAGTGCCCTTGTGTGGGGTAACTATGGCTACACCTTC,CASSALVWGNYGYTF
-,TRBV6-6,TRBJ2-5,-,TGTGCCGGGTTTTGGATGGCCGACCAGTACTTC,CAGFWMADQYF
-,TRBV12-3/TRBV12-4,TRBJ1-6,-,TGTGCCAGCAGCCGAGGGGACTCACCCCTCCACTTT,CASSRGDSPLHF
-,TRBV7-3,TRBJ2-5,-,TGTGCCAGCAGCTTAGGGGGGAGTAGCCTGGAGACCCAGTACTTC,CASSLGGSSLETQYF
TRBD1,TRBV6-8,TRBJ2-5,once,TGTGCCAGCAGCCTTGGAACAGGGGGCTTTGGGGAGACCCAGTACTTC,CASSLGTGGFGETQYF
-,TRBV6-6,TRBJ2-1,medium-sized,TGTGCCAGCAGTTACTCGGTCAGAATCGCCCACAATGAGCAGTTCTTC,CASSYSVRIAHNEQFF
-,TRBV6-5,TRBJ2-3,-,TGTGCCAGCAGTTACAGGGGAGCTCCCCGCCGTCCAGATACGCAGTATTTT,CASSYRGAPRRPDTQYF
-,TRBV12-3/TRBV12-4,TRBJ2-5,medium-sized,TGTGCCAGCAGTTTATTCGAGACCCAGTACTTC,CASSLFETQYF
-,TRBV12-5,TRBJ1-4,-,TGTGCTAGTGGACAGGTGGCAACTAATGAAAAACTGTTTTTT,CASGQVATNEKLFF
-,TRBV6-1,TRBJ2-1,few,TGTGCCAGCAGTCCACACAATGAGCAGTTCTTC,CASSPHNEQFF
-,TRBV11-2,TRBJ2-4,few,TGTGCCAGCAGCTTAGGCTACGGTCAGAAAAACATTCAGTACTTC,CASSLGYGQKNIQYF
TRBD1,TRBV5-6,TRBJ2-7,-,TGTGCCAGCAGCTTGGGGGCAGGGGGCAAGGACGAGCAGTACTTC,CASSLGAGGKDEQYF
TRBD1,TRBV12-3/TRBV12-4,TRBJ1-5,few,TGTGCCAGCAGTTTTTCCGGGGACAGGGGGAATCAGCCCCAGCATTTT,CASSFSGDRGNQPQHF
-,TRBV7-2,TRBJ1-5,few,TGTGCCAGCAGCTTTTGGGCAGGCAATCAGCCCCAGCATTTT,CASSFWAGNQPQHF
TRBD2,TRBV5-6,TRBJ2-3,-,TGTGCCAGCAGCTTGTGGGCGGGAGGGGCAGATACGCAGTATTTT,CASSLWAGGADTQYF